This T cell receptor beta chain originates from a study of identical twins. Unique molecular identifiers were in the cDNA, with template-switch universal primer binding. Using its own MiXCR run on the 5' RACE reads, TCRdb lists one record per CDR3 protein. The sample has around 530,000 distinct CDR3 sequences, 12% to 15% seen once. This clonotype has just a few counts. These sequences were also reported in another study, on yellow fever vaccine responses in identical twins.

The sample consisted of CD4+ T cells sorted from blood. The receptor's source is a woman aged 18-30 years in good health.

The CDR3 region is CASSLREPMNTGELFF. For the CDR3, the DNA is TGTGCCAGCAGCTTACGAGAGCCGATGAACACCGGGGAGCTGTTTTTT. The chain combines TRBV7-8 with TRBJ2-2; D call uncertain. V lost 2 bases, J lost 1 base, and 11 bases lay in between. The CDR3 totals 16 residues. Germline CDR1 and CDR2: SGHVS and FQNEAQ.